This passage covers 20 T cell receptor beta chains from one sample sequenced in a study of CD8 T cells in Susac syndrome (dated by TCRdb to between 2018 and 2020). Preparation of the library involved the immunoSEQ multiplex PCR assay. RNA was extracted using the RNeasy kit, and roughly 0.45 to 1 ug of the RNA was reverse transcribed with random hexamers. The raw public data were reprocessed by TCRdb itself: fastp quality trimming at Q25, MiXCR clonotype calling, in-frame beta chains only. Every CDR3 protein is listed once, alongside the most common genes and DNA of its rows. Counted in this sample were approximately 230,000 distinct CDR3 sequences; roughly 95% of them appeared once. The ten largest clones represent 0.07% to 0.09% of the sample. Material: CD4+ T cells from PBMCs. The receptors were gathered from a human donor with multiple sclerosis.

This clonotype has only one observation. The chain combines TRBV3-1 with TRBJ1-1; D is possibly TRBD1 (6 bases). Germline assignment: CDR1 LGHDT and CDR2 YNNKEL (reference sequence). The CDR3 extends over 16 amino acids. Trimming shortened V by 1 base and J by 3 bases, and 15 bases separated the two germline ends. The CDR3 reads CASSQGPGQPYTEAFF. CDR3 DNA: TGTGCCAGCAGCCAAGGTCCCGGACAGCCATACACTGAAGCTTTCTTT.

The rearrangement links TRBV3-1 to TRBJ2-5; D call uncertain. Germline-derived CDR1 and CDR2 are LGHDT and YNNKEL (reference sequence). V lost 5 bases to trimming and J lost 3 bases, with 13 bases between them. CDR3 length equals 14 residues. The CDR3 DNA sequence: TGTGCCAGCAGCACGATTAGGCCGAAAGAGACCCAGTACTTC. Translating gives CASSTIRPKETQYF.

The chain carries TRBV3-1 and TRBJ1-6, with 7 nucleotides matching TRBD1. Germline trimming cut 1 base from V and 10 bases from J; bases unmatched to any gene: 7. Germline CDR1 LGHDT, CDR2 YNNKEL (reference sequence). This CDR3 spans 15 amino acids. Here the CDR3 reads CASSQGTGESSPLHF. The DNA of the CDR3 is TGTGCCAGCAGCCAAGGTACAGGGGAGAGCTCACCCCTCCACTTT.

The CDR3 DNA is TGTGCCAGCAGCCAATGGGACGGAGCTAACTATGGCTACACCTTC. It codes for CASSQWDGANYGYTF. V is TRBV3-1 and J is TRBJ1-2; weak D call: TRBD1 (5 bases). The CDR3 runs to 15 residues. V lost 2 bases to trimming and J lost 0 bases, with 10 bases between them. CDR1 is LGHDT, CDR2 YNNKEL, per germline (reference sequence).

This clonotype was counted once. V and J are TRBV12-3 or TRBV12-4 and TRBJ1-2; weak D call: TRBD1 (5 bases). The V end lost 7 bases, the J end lost 3 bases, and 12 bases lay between the germline ends. This CDR3 region has 13 residues. The CDR3: CASNTGLHYGYTF. The CDR3 DNA reads as TGTGCCAGCAATACGGGACTCCACTATGGCTACACCTTC.

V and J are TRBV10-3 and TRBJ2-2; 10 bases are a match to TRBD2. Per the germline V gene, CDR1 is ENHRY and CDR2 is SYGVKD. This CDR3 is built from 18 residues. V was pared by 6 bases and J by 4 bases, with 14 bases of the junction left unmatched. The CDR3 here is CAIRPSGGRVSGTGELFF. The DNA of the CDR3 is TGTGCCATCAGACCTAGCGGGGGAAGGGTTTCGGGCACCGGGGAGCTGTTTTTT.

This clonotype was counted a single time. V usage is TRBV12-3 or TRBV12-4 and J usage is TRBJ2-1; 7 bases are shared with TRBD1. The ends lost 7 bases at V and 10 bases at J; junction bases unmatched: 13. The CDR3 totals 14 residues. The CDR3 loop is CASTSSRGWGEQFF. CDR3 nucleotide sequence: TGTGCCAGCACCTCAAGCAGGGGGTGGGGGGAGCAGTTCTTC.

This clonotype was detected a few times. The rearrangement joins TRBV18 to TRBJ2-1; D not certain. V gave up 2 bases and J gave up 0 bases, with 8 bases separating them. The germline V gene has CDR1 KGHSH and CDR2 LQKENI. The CDR3 sequence is 15 residues long. Here the CDR3 reads CASSPRRSSYNEQFF. The DNA for the CDR3 is TGTGCCAGCTCACCAAGACGAAGCTCCTACAATGAGCAGTTCTTC.

The gene calls are TRBV10-3 and TRBJ2-7; D gene unclear. Germline-derived CDR1 and CDR2 are ENHRY and SYGVKD. Trimming left V 2 bases short and J 5 bases short, with 4 bases between. The CDR3 totals 11 residues. CDR3 loop: CAISEINEQYF. CDR3 DNA sequence: TGTGCCATCAGTGAGATAAACGAGCAGTACTTC.

This chain links TRBV12-3 or TRBV12-4 with TRBJ1-1, with 7 nucleotides matching TRBD1. Trimming at V came to 3 bases and at J to 11 bases, leaving 9 bases not matched to a gene. This CDR3 is built from 13 residues. CDR3 DNA: TGTGCCAGCAGTTTGGCACAGGGGACGGGGGCTTTCTTT. It specifies CASSLAQGTGAFF.

This clonotype has a single count. The J gene is TRBJ1-3, the V gene TRBV3-1; D call uncertain. Germline values: CDR1 LGHDT, CDR2 YNNKEL (reference sequence). Deletions cut 1 base from V and 7 bases from J, with 5 bases between. The CDR3 spans 12 residues. CDR3 DNA sequence: TGTGCCAGCAGCCAAGTAGATAACACCATATATTTT. Encoded protein: CASSQVDNTIYF.

V usage is TRBV7-9 and J usage is TRBJ2-4; TRBD1 matches at 7 bases. The CDR3 consists of 14 residues. V lost 1 base and J lost 12; bases outside the gene matches: 9. Germline V gene sequence: CDR1 SEHNR, CDR2 FQNEAQ (reference sequence). CDR3 amino acids: CASSLDLGTAAQYF. The CDR3 coding sequence is TGTGCCAGCAGCTTAGACCTCGGGACAGCGGCTCAGTACTTC.

The genes are TRBV30 and TRBJ1-4; D is unclear. Germline CDR1 is GTSNPN and CDR2 is SVGIG (reference sequence). V was shortened by 5 bases and J by 8 bases, with 21 bases between the two germline ends. CDR3 length: 15 residues. The CDR3 sequence is CAWGRVGSGGEKLFF. Written as DNA, the CDR3 is TGTGCCTGGGGACGGGTTGGATCCGGTGGCGAAAAACTGTTTTTT.

This clonotype was recorded once. The chain recombines TRBV29-1 with TRBJ2-2; the match to TRBD1 covers 7 bases. Trimming at V came to 6 bases and at J to 7 bases, leaving 5 bases not matched to a gene. The CDR3 consists of 12 residues. Per germline, CDR1 SQVTM and CDR2 ANQGSEA. The CDR3 DNA reads as TGCAGCGTGGAAACAGGGGTCGGGGAGCTGTTTTTT. This gives the protein CSVETGVGELFF.

This clonotype came up once. The chain is built from TRBV3-1 and TRBJ1-2, with a weak D call TRBD1 (6 bases). V lost 1 base, J lost 2 bases, and 8 bases lay in between. CDR3 length equals 14 residues. Germline V gene lookup returns CDR1 LGHDT and CDR2 YNNKEL (reference sequence). DNA of the CDR3: TGTGCCAGCAGCCAAGGGGGGCGCAACTATGGCTACACCTTC. This sequence encodes CASSQGGRNYGYTF.

This sequence joins TRBV20-1 and TRBJ1-2, with D maybe TRBD1 (6 bases). Per the germline V gene, CDR1 is DFQATT and CDR2 is SNEGSKA (reference sequence). This CDR3 has 14 residues. V was pared by 5 bases and J by 5 bases, with 18 bases between. CDR3 protein: CSAGTNRAVYGYTF. CDR3 nucleotides: TGCAGTGCTGGTACCAACAGGGCTGTTTATGGCTACACCTTC.

The chain combines TRBV25-1 with TRBJ2-1; D remains unclear. Looked up from germline, CDR1 is MGHDK and CDR2 is SYGVNS. V shed 1 base and J shed 5 bases, with 15 bases lying between them. This CDR3 has 16 amino acids. In DNA form, the CDR3 reads TGTGCCAGCAGTGAATTCGGTTCCGCTAAGGACAATGAGCAGTTCTTC. It codes for CASSEFGSAKDNEQFF.

CDR3 protein: CASSRQGREAFF. The DNA for the CDR3 is TGTGCCAGCAGCCGGCAGGGACGTGAAGCTTTCTTT. The chain recombines TRBV3-1 with TRBJ1-1, with a possible D match to TRBD1 (5 bases). Germline CDR1 and CDR2: LGHDT and YNNKEL (reference sequence). CDR3 length equals 12 residues. V was trimmed by 4 bases and J by 7 bases, leaving 10 bases between them.

The chain combines TRBV27 with TRBJ1-4; D is unclear. This CDR3 has 15 residues. Germline V gene lookup returns CDR1 MNHEY and CDR2 SMNVEV (reference sequence). The V and J ends lost 4 bases and 5 bases respectively, with 14 bases between them. Here the CDR3 DNA reads TGTGCCAGCAGTTACCGTGGGGTGAAGAATGAAAAACTGTTTTTT. As protein: CASSYRGVKNEKLFF.

This clonotype appeared once. The V call is TRBV11-2, the J call TRBJ2-1, with TRBD2 matching 10 bases. This CDR3 has 18 residues. Trimming removed 3 bases from V and 0 bases from J; junction bases left unmatched: 8. CDR1 and CDR2 (germline): SGHAT, FQNNGV. CDR3 bases: TGTGCCAGCAGCTTCCGACTAGCGGGTGCTAGCTCCTACAATGAGCAGTTCTTC. Translated: CASSFRLAGASSYNEQFF.